This entry lists 10 T cell receptor beta chains sequenced from one sample in a study of tumor-infiltrating lymphocytes in primary liver carcinoma. Using a constant-region primer together with ProtoScript II reverse transcriptase, TCR beta cDNA was made from approximately 0.55 ug of total RNA. Amplification in three nested multiplex PCR rounds with slightly modified ARM-PCR gave rise to TCR beta libraries. The study ran its first two PCR rounds for about 11 cycles each, using TRBV1-TRBV30 forward primers and a C-beta reverse primer. Each CDR3 protein is one row after TCRdb ran MiXCR on the multiplex PCR reads. The sample comprises roughly 45,000 distinct CDR3 sequences, less than 85% of which are singletons, and just under 30% rests with the top ten. Unsorted bulk tissue, 20-30 mg of it, served as the source for co-extraction of RNA and DNA. The sample taken for sequencing was liver tumor tissue from sampling region 5. Subset in this sample: tumor region T5, tumor centre. The receptors derive from a man aged 35-49 years with primary liver carcinoma and hepatitis B virus infection.

Details on this clonotype: A junction boundary mismatches the germline segment, possibly from a read error. The chain employs TRBV7-8 and TRBJ2-2; D is uncertain. Germline CDR1 reads SGHVS; CDR2 reads FQNEAQ. The CDR3 length is 16 residues. CDR3 sequence: CASSLIRFPNTGELFF. The CDR3 nucleotides read TGTGCCAGTAGCTTAATCCGATTCCCGAACACCGGGGAGCTGTTTTTT.

Remarks on this clonotype: At one end, the junction sequence differs from germline, possibly due to a read error. The chain has TRBV28 and TRBJ2-7; D is possibly TRBD1 or TRBD2 (5 bases each). This CDR3 spans 16 amino acids. Looked up from germline, CDR1 is MDHEN and CDR2 is SYDVKM. CDR3 loop: CDSSSPGGKGRYEQYF. The CDR3 DNA follows: TGTGACAGCAGTTCCCCCGGTGGGAAGGGACGGTACGAGCAATACTTC.

The chain couples TRBV6-6 to TRBJ1-4, with 8 positions matching TRBD1. Per the germline V gene, CDR1 is MNHNY and CDR2 is SVGAGI (reference sequence). This CDR3 region has 14 residues. Unmatched junction bases numbered 8, after V lost 5 bases and J lost 9 bases. The CDR3 is CASSIDRGSKKLFF. The CDR3 coding sequence is TGTGCCAGCAGTATCGACAGGGGAAGCAAAAAACTGTTTTTT.

This clonotype occurred many times. The chain carries TRBV6-6 and TRBJ2-1; the D gene is possibly TRBD2 (7 bases). Trimming took 2 bases from V and 7 from J, leaving 21 bases between them. Germline CDR1 MNHNY, CDR2 SVGAGI (reference sequence). The CDR3 runs to 17 residues. CDR3 sequence: CASSYGGARALTNEQFF. The CDR3 coding sequence is TGTGCCAGCAGTTACGGGGGGGCCAGGGCGTTGACGAATGAGCAGTTCTTC.

Turning to this clonotype: The germline gene is not matched at one end of the junction; a read error may be the cause. This chain joins TRBV11-2 and TRBJ2-1; TRBD2 agrees at 9 bases. This CDR3 is built from 15 residues. Germline CDR1 SGHAT, CDR2 FQNNGV. The CDR3 nucleotides are TGCGCCAGCGGCGGGGGGGGGAGCTCCTACAATGAGCAGTTCTTC. Translated: CASGGGGSSYNEQFF.

In regard to this clonotype: This CDR3 is missing its conserved last phenylalanine or tryptophan, likely due to a read error. The chain uses TRBV11-2 and TRBJ2-7; D gene uncertain. Trimming shortened V by 5 bases and J by 8 bases, and 22 bases separated the two germline ends. The V gene's germline CDR1 is SGHAT and CDR2 FQNNGV. The CDR3 runs to 15 residues. Written as DNA, the CDR3 is TGTGCCAGCAGCCTATCTGTGGGAATATCGTACAAGCAGTACTTA. Translated: CASSLSVGISYKQYL.

In the case of this clonotype: A read error may produce the germline difference seen at one junction end. J is TRBJ2-7 and V is TRBV13, with D tentatively TRBD2 (6 bases). Germline CDR1 PRHDT, CDR2 FYEKMQ (reference sequence). The CDR3 is made up of 15 amino acids. The CDR3 DNA is TGCGCCAGCAGCTTAGTCAGCGGCGGGGTTTACGAGCAGTACTTC. Protein: CASSLVSGGVYEQYF.

Worth noting for this clonotype: The missing conserved phenylalanine or tryptophan at the end of this CDR3 makes a read error likely. The DNA is left out, because the CDR3 cannot be placed on it with certainty; the CDR3 is given as TCRdb lists it. The V call is TRBV6-5, the J call TRBJ2-7; the D call TRBD1 from the table was never checked on the DNA. The V gene's germline CDR1 is MNHEY and CDR2 SVGAGI. The CDR3 contains 16 residues when both ends are counted. The CDR3 spells CASSYSRADRAAELYI.

On this clonotype itself: Mismatch with germline at one junction end may stem from a read error. The chain recombines TRBV11-2 with TRBJ2-7; D is unresolved. The CDR3 loop spans 14 amino acids. CDR1 is SGHAT, CDR2 FQNNGV, per germline. The CDR3 DNA is TGTGCCAGCAGCTTGGTACACCTCTCCTACGAGCAGTGCTTC. Its protein product is CASSLVHLSYEQCF.

With respect to this clonotype: Relative to the germline gene, one junction end is altered; a read error may explain this. The rearrangement links TRBV5-1 to TRBJ1-2; no definite D call. CDR3 size: 14 residues. Germline lookup yields CDR1 SGHRS and CDR2 YFSETQ. CDR3 in DNA: TGCGCCAGTAGCTTGGCACAGTCCGTCTTTGGCTACACCTTC. It codes for CASSLAQSVFGYTF.